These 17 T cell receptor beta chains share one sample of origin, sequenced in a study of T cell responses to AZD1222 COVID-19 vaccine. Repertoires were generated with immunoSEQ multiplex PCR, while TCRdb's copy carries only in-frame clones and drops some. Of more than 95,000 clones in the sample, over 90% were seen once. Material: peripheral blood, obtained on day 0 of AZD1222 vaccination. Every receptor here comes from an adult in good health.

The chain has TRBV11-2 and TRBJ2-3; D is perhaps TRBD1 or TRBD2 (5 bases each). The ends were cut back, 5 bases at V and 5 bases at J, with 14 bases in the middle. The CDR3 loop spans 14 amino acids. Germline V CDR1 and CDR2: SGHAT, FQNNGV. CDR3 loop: CASSRNRGRDTQYF. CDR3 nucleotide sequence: TGTGCCAGCAGCAGGAACCGGGGCCGAGATACGCAGTATTTT.

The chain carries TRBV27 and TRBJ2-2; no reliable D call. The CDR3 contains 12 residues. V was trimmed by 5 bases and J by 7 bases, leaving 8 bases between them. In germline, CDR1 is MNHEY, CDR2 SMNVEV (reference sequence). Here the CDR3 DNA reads TGTGCCAGCAGTAGTAGGTACGGGGAGCTGTTTTTT. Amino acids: CASSSRYGELFF.

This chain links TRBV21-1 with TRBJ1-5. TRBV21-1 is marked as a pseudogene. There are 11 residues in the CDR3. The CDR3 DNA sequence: TGTGCCAGCACGAATGGTCAGCCCCAGCATTTT. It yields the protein CASTNGQPQHF.

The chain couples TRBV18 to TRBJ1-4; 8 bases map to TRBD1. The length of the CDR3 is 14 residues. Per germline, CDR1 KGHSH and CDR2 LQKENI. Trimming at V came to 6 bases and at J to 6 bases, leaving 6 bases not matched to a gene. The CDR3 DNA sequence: TGTGCCAGCTCGCCCGGGACAGGCGATGAAAAACTGTTTTTT. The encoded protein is CASSPGTGDEKLFF.

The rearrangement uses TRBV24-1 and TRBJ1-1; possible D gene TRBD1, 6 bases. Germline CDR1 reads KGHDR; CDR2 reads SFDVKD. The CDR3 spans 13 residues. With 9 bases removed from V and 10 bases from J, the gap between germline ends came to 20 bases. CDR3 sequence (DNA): TGTGCCACCGCACACGTATCAGGGGACCCAGCTTTCTTT. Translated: CATAHVSGDPAFF.

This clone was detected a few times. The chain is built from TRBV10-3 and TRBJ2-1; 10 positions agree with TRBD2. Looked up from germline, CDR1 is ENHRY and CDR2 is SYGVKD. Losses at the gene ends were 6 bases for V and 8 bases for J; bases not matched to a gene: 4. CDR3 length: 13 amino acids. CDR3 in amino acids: CAISASGSDEQFF. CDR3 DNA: TGTGCCATCAGCGCTAGCGGGAGCGATGAGCAGTTCTTC.

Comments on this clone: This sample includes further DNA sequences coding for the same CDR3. Here the CDR3 DNA reads TGTGCCAGCAGCGTAGGTGCGGCAGCTAACTATGGCTACACCTTC. Protein sequence: CASSVGAAANYGYTF. The chain combines TRBV9 with TRBJ1-2, with D uncertain. Germline lookup yields CDR1 SGDLS and CDR2 YYNGEE. The CDR3 covers 15 residues. V was cut by 0 bases and J by 0 bases, with 9 bases left in between.

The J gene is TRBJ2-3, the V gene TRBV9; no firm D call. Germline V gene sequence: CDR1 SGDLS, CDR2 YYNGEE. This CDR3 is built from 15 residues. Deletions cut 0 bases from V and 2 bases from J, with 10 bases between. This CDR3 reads CASSVGADYTDTQYF. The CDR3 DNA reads TGTGCCAGCAGCGTAGGGGCAGATTACACAGATACGCAGTATTTT. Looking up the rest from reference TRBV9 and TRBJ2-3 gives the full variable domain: DSGVTQTPKHLITATGQRVTLRCSPRSGDLSVYWYQQSLDQGLQFLIQYYNGEERAKGNILERFSAQQFPDLHSELNLSSLELGDSALYFCASSVGADYTDTQYFGPGTRLTVL.

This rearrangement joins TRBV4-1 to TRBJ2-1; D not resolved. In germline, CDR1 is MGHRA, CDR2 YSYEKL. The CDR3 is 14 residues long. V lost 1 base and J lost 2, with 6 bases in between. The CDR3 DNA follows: TGCGCCAGCAGCCAAGTGGGCCCCTACAATGAGCAGTTCTTC. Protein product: CASSQVGPYNEQFF.

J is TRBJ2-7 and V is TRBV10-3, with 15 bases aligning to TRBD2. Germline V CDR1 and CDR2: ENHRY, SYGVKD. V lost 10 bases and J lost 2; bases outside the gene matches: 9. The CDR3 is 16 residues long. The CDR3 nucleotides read TGTGCCACCTGGGGACTAGCGGGAGGAAAACCCTACGAGCAGTACTTC. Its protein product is CATWGLAGGKPYEQYF.

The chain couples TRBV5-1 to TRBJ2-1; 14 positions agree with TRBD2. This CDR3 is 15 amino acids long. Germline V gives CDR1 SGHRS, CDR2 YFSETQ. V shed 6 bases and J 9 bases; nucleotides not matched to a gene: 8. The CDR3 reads CASTRLAGGPSEQFF. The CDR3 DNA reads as TGCGCCAGCACCCGACTAGCGGGAGGGCCGAGTGAGCAGTTCTTC. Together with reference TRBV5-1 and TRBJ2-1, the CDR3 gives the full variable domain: KAGVTQTPRYLIKTRGQQVTLSCSPISGHRSVSWYQQTPGQGLQFLFEYFSETQRNKGNFPGRFSGRQFSNSRSEMNVSTLELGDSALYLCASTRLAGGPSEQFFGPGTRLTVL.

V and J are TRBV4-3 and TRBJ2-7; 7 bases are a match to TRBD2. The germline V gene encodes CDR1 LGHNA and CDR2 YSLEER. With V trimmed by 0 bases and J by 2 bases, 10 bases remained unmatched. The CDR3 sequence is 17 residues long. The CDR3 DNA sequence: TGCGCCAGCAGCCAAGAATCAAGCGGGATACGAACCTACGAGCAGTACTTC. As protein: CASSQESSGIRTYEQYF.

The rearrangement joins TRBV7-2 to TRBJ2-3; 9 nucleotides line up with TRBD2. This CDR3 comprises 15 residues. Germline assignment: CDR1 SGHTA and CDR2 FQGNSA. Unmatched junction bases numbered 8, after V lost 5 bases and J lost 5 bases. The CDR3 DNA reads TGTGCCAGCAGCCCTCTGGGACTAGCTGGAGATACGCAGTATTTT. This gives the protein CASSPLGLAGDTQYF.

CDR3 protein: CASGGQLTDTQYF. The CDR3, as DNA: TGTGCCAGCGGAGGTCAGCTCACAGATACGCAGTATTTT. This chain uses TRBV9 with TRBJ2-3; tentative D call: TRBD2 (5 bases). The ends were cut back, 7 bases at V and 2 bases at J, with 11 bases in the middle. The CDR3 contains 13 residues. Germline lookup yields CDR1 SGDLS and CDR2 YYNGEE.

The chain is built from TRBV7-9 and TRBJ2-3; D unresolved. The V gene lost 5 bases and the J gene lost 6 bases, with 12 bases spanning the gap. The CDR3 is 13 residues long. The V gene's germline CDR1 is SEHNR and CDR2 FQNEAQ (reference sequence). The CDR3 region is CASSLPMADTQYF. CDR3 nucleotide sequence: TGTGCCAGCAGCCTACCTATGGCGGATACGCAGTATTTT.

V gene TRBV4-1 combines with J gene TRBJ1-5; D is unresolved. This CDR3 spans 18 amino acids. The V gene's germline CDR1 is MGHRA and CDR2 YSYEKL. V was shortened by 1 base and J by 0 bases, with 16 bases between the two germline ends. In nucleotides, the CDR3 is TGCGCCAGCAGCCAAGTTGGGATCGGTCGATATAGCAATCAGCCCCAGCATTTT. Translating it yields CASSQVGIGRYSNQPQHF.

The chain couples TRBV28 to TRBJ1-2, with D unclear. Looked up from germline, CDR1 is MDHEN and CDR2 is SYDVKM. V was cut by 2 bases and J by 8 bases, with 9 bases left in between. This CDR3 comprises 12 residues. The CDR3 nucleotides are TGTGCCAGCAGTTTACCTGCGCGGGGCTACACCTTC. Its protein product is CASSLPARGYTF.